These T cell receptor beta chains were read from a single sample in a study of shared T cell receptors in the human thymus. TCRdb's table, derived via immunoSEQ multiplex PCR, lists solely in-frame clones and lacks some. The sample contains about 660,000 clones, over 75% of which appear only once. These data also featured in a second study, about human thymus T cells.

The sample consisted of thymocytes. The origin of the receptors is a boy in the first two years of life with a congenital heart defect. The CDR3 runs from the conserved cysteine through the conserved F or W.

V: TRBV2
CDR3: CASSRNRGEQYF

V: TRBV10-1
CDR3: CASSDSGQGISDTEAFF

V: TRBV6-5
CDR3: CATFSSTGELFF

V: TRBV30
CDR3: CAWSPKFLDYEQYF

V: TRBV28
CDR3: CASSSIRARSNQPQHF

V: TRBV28
CDR3: CASSSSGQSYEQYF

V: TRBV7-2
CDR3: CASSTQDSGNTIYF

V: TRBV5-4
CDR3: CASSLELLAGDQETQYF

V: TRBV5-1
CDR3: CASSLVWGGLDEQYF

V: TRBV15
CDR3: CATSKKVGTSGGEETQYF

V: TRBV11-2
CDR3: CARERTGNTGELFF

V: TRBV6-6
CDR3: CASSYSRGIDTGELFF

V: TRBV6-4
CDR3: CASSASRTGNSPLHF

V: TRBV6-5
CDR3: CASRRTGGLEAFF

V: TRBV11-2
CDR3: CASSLGGRDRGLPNYGYTF

V: TRBV5-1
CDR3: CASSFNPTRSHTDTQYF

V: TRBV19
CDR3: CASRSDRAGEKLFF

V: TRBV7-8
CDR3: CASSRNGTYEQYF

V: TRBV14
CDR3: CASSPRSGDSYEQYF

V: TRBV11-2
CDR3: CASSLGGQGLKGYEQFF

V: TRBV10-3
CDR3: CAISESSRECSEQYF

V: TRBV28
CDR3: CASSLGDNPLTGYTF